The T cell receptor beta chain described here comes from a study of CD8 T cells in Susac syndrome. Random hexamers served to reverse transcribe roughly 0.5 to 1 ug RNA. Across 54 Vbeta and 13 Jbeta, immunoSEQ multiplex PCR amplified TCR beta CDR3. TCRdb recomputed calls from the immunoSEQ multiplex PCR reads with MiXCR, one row per CDR3 protein. The sample has about 430,000 distinct CDR3 sequences, approximately 89% seen once; the top ten hold 0.09% to 0.15%. CD8+ and CD4+ T cells circulating in blood were sequenced for TCR beta. TEMRA cells were FACS-enriched, while CD8+ and CD4+ T cells were negatively isolated. Whole-study results and caveats: The study conceded that relatively few individuals underwent its TCR sequencing and HLA analysis.

A remark on this clonotype: Antigen: not known.

Input material: CD8+ T cells from PBMCs. The clonotype originates from a human donor with multiple sclerosis.

In DNA, the CDR3 is TGTGCCAGCAGCCCACAGGGTATGGGCACCGGGGAGCTGTTTTTT. Residues: CASSPQGMGTGELFF. This sequence joins TRBV7-9 and TRBJ2-2; D may be TRBD1 (6 bases). V shed 5 bases and J shed 4 bases, with 14 bases lying between them. CDR3 length: 15 residues. The germline V gene has CDR1 SEHNR and CDR2 FQNEAQ (reference sequence).